In this sample, the clone carrying this TCR beta chain turned up many times. The data originate from a study of human T cells and chemical hapten exposure. Germline CDR1 reads LGHNT; CDR2 reads FRNRAP. Trimming at V came to 3 bases and at J to 2 bases, leaving 1 base not matched to a gene. The CDR3 contains 15 residues. From the RACE reads, TCRdb called clonotypes with MiXCR, one entry per CDR3 protein. Here the sample spans under 200,000 distinct CDR3 sequences, about 15% being singletons. Regarding time point: patch test 1, 2 weeks after DPC sensitization. Noted treatment: therapeutic diphenylcyclopropenone sensitization with weekly scalp DPC.

The receptor comes from a woman in her thirties with alopecia areata. Some clones in this sample may be carry-over from other donors' samples. The sequencing used whole blood, collected in connection with sensitization to the hapten diphenylcyclopropenone (DPC). The rearrangement links TRBV12-5 to TRBJ2-1, with 10 bases fitting TRBD2. CDR3 protein: CASGFTSGAYNEQFF. For the CDR3, the DNA is TGTGCTAGTGGTTTTACTAGCGGGGCCTACAATGAGCAGTTCTTC.